This T cell receptor (beta chain) derives from a study of T cells in localized non-small cell lung cancer. The ends lost 3 bases at V and 3 bases at J; junction bases unmatched: 6. This CDR3 comprises 15 residues. The germline V gene has CDR1 SNHLY and CDR2 FYNNEI. Assay: immunoSEQ multiplex PCR; the TCRdb copy retains only in-frame clones and omits some. Of about 46,000 clones listed, around 81% were seen once; the top ten hold under 20%. Whole-study results and caveats: The appearance of a median about 62 of the top 100 tumor clones was seen in adjacent lung.

Comments on this clone: Its cognate antigen is unknown.

The receptor comes from a man aged 35 to 69 with stage III lung adenocarcinoma. The chain recombines TRBV2 with TRBJ2-5; 8 nucleotides match TRBD1. The sample in question was peripheral blood mononuclear cells, obtained before any cancer treatment. The CDR3 here is CASSETRGRKETQYF. DNA of the CDR3: TGTGCCAGCAGTGAGACCAGGGGGCGAAAAGAGACCCAGTACTTC. Full variable domain (rest looked up from reference TRBV2 and TRBJ2-5): EPEVTQTPSHQVTQMGQEVILRCVPISNHLYFYWYRQILGQKVEFLVSFYNNEISEKSEIFDDQFSVERPDGSNFTLKIRSTKLEDSAMYFCASSETRGRKETQYFGPGTRLLVL.